The 21 T cell receptor beta chains below come from one sample, sequenced in a study of blood T cells in healthy people across ages. A second roughly 7 to 12 cycle PCR used barcoded and J-beta primers. From the 5' RACE reads, TCRdb called clonotypes with MiXCR, one entry per CDR3 protein. The sample includes about 570,000 distinct CDR3 sequences, approximately 30% of them seen just once. Sequencing used blood. All receptors derive from a woman in her 70s in good health.

This chain joins TRBV6-5 and TRBJ1-4, with a tentative D call TRBD1 (5 bases). Trimming pared 3 bases from V and 3 bases from J, leaving 14 bases between. Germline V gene data show CDR1 as MNHEY and CDR2 as SVGAGI. The CDR3 runs 16 residues. The CDR3 bases are TGTGCCAGCAGTTATAAGGGCAGAGGGGCTAATGAAAAACTGTTTTTT. Translating it yields CASSYKGRGANEKLFF.

This rearrangement joins TRBV18 to TRBJ2-2; D could derive from TRBD1 or TRBD2 (6 bases each). This CDR3 comprises 17 residues. Between the trimmed V and J ends, which lost 0 bases and 0 bases, there was a span of 11 bases. The germline CDR1 and CDR2 sequences are KGHSH and LQKENI. In DNA form, the CDR3 reads TGTGCCAGCTCACCACCTACGAGGGGGGCGAACACCGGGGAGCTGTTTTTT. This translates into CASSPPTRGANTGELFF.

This chain uses TRBV7-2 with TRBJ2-5; possible D gene TRBD2, 5 bases. The V end was cut by 3 bases, the J end by 2 bases, with 10 bases between. Germline V gene lookup returns CDR1 SGHTA and CDR2 FQGNSA. The CDR3 extends over 14 amino acids. Written as DNA, the CDR3 is TGTGCCAGCAGCTTCGAGCGGCGACAAGAGACCCAGTACTTC. It specifies CASSFERRQETQYF.

J is TRBJ2-1 and V is TRBV27; 7 bases fit TRBD1. Germline lookup yields CDR1 MNHEY and CDR2 SMNVEV (reference sequence). The CDR3 has 15 amino acids. V lost 6 bases and J lost 0; bases outside the gene matches: 5. The DNA for the CDR3 is TGTGCCAGCAGCATTACAGGGGACTCCTACAATGAGCAGTTCTTC. Translation: CASSITGDSYNEQFF.

The sample holds a few counts of this clonotype. This chain uses TRBV25-1 with TRBJ2-2; the match to TRBD1 covers 8 bases. This CDR3 is 15 amino acids long. Germline V gene sequence: CDR1 MGHDK, CDR2 SYGVNS. J gave up 0 bases and V 7 bases, and 4 bases lay outside the gene matches. The CDR3 sequence is CASTAGQANTGELFF. CDR3 coding DNA: TGTGCCAGCACCGCGGGACAGGCGAACACCGGGGAGCTGTTTTTT.

V gene TRBV10-3 combines with J gene TRBJ2-1; D gene unclear. This CDR3 has 10 residues. From germline, CDR1 is ENHRY and CDR2 SYGVKD. The germline V and J ends were trimmed by 9 bases and 8 bases, with 8 bases remaining between them. In DNA form, the CDR3 reads TGTGCCATGGGATTGGATGAGCAGTTCTTC. As protein: CAMGLDEQFF.

In this sample, this clonotype turned up a few times. The chain carries TRBV11-2 and TRBJ1-1, with D possibly TRBD1 on 6 matching bases. Trimming shortened V by 6 bases and J by 3 bases, and 17 bases separated the two germline ends. The V gene's germline CDR1 is SGHAT and CDR2 FQNNGV. The CDR3 has 15 amino acids. In DNA form, the CDR3 reads TGTGCCAGCAGAACTCCACAGGGTCGTGACACTGAAGCTTTCTTT. Residues: CASRTPQGRDTEAFF.

This clonotype was seen a few times. This rearrangement joins TRBV29-1 to TRBJ2-4; 7 nucleotides align to TRBD2. Trimming took 7 bases from V and 1 from J; bases not matched to a gene: 10. Germline V gene data show CDR1 as SQVTM and CDR2 as ANQGSEA. The length of the CDR3 is 15 residues. CDR3 nucleotide sequence: TGCAGCGCTGGGGGAGGGGACGGGGCCAAAAACATTCAGTACTTC. Residues: CSAGGGDGAKNIQYF. Looking up the rest from reference TRBV29-1 and TRBJ2-4 gives the full variable domain: SAVISQKPSRDICQRGTSLTIQCQVDSQVTMMFWYRQQPGQSLTLIATANQGSEATYESGFVIDKFPISRPNLTFSTLTVSNMSPEDSSIYLCSAGGGDGAKNIQYFGAGTRLSVL.

This chain uses TRBV18 with TRBJ1-1; no firm D call. The CDR3 is 14 amino acids. Trimming cost V 4 bases and J 1 base, with 10 bases left between them. Germline lookup yields CDR1 KGHSH and CDR2 LQKENI. CDR3 coding DNA: TGTGCCAGCTCACAAGGGTTTGGGAACACTGAAGCTTTCTTT. Its translation: CASSQGFGNTEAFF.

The chain joins TRBV20-1 to TRBJ2-5, with D perhaps TRBD1 (5 bases). The V and J ends lost 1 base and 11 bases respectively, with 14 bases between them. This CDR3 comprises 12 residues. Germline V gene data show CDR1 as DFQATT and CDR2 as SNEGSKA (reference sequence). For the CDR3, the DNA is TGCAGTGCTAGAGTTCAGGGCCTAGAGCAGTACTTC. This translates into CSARVQGLEQYF.

This clonotype was seen ten or more times. The chain employs TRBV9 and TRBJ2-5; a weak D match, TRBD1 (6 bases). Germline-derived CDR1 and CDR2 are SGDLS and YYNGEE. V was cut by 3 bases and J by 2 bases, with 8 bases left in between. CDR3 length: 13 residues. Here the CDR3 reads CASSGGGQETQYF. The CDR3, as DNA: TGTGCCAGCAGCGGAGGGGGTCAAGAGACCCAGTACTTC.

This clonotype appeared a few times. The V call is TRBV11-3, the J call TRBJ2-2, with D uncertain. The CDR3 length is 13 residues. V lost 4 bases and J 1 base, leaving 4 bases between the germline ends. Per the germline V gene, CDR1 is SGHNT and CDR2 is YENEEA. The CDR3 reads CASSWVNTGELFF. The CDR3 DNA reads as TGTGCCAGCAGCTGGGTGAACACCGGGGAGCTGTTTTTT.

This clonotype was recorded only once. This chain connects TRBV7-2 to TRBJ2-7; 7 positions match TRBD2. Germline lookup yields CDR1 SGHTA and CDR2 FQGNSA. This CDR3 has 15 amino acids. Germline trimming cut 1 base from V and 0 bases from J; bases unmatched to any gene: 3. Here the CDR3 reads CASSLGRLASYEQYF. CDR3 bases: TGTGCCAGCAGCTTAGGAAGACTAGCCTCCTACGAGCAGTACTTC.

V usage is TRBV7-9 and J usage is TRBJ1-1; D perhaps matches TRBD1 (5 bases). This CDR3 spans 13 amino acids. V was clipped by 5 bases and J by 11 bases, with 18 bases between them. Per the germline V gene, CDR1 is SEHNR and CDR2 is FQNEAQ (reference sequence). The CDR3 here is CASSTSGSVYAFF. The CDR3 nucleotides are TGTGCCAGCAGCACGTCAGGGTCGGTCTACGCTTTCTTT.

This rearrangement joins TRBV5-1 to TRBJ2-5, with unresolved D. The DNA end is more similar to TRBJ2-7, so the J call may be wrong. This CDR3 region has 14 residues. Germline CDR1 SGHRS, CDR2 YFSETQ. The CDR3 DNA is TGCGCCAGCAGCTTGGAGCCAGCCTCCTACGAGCAGTACTTC. It is translated as CASSLEPASYEQYF.

This clonotype was recorded a few times. The chain joins TRBV6-2 or TRBV6-3 to TRBJ2-7, with 7 bases identical to TRBD1. The trim removed 6 bases at V and 5 bases at J, leaving 4 bases unmatched. Germline V gene lookup returns CDR1 MNHEY and CDR2 SVGEGT. The CDR3 is made up of 12 amino acids. The CDR3 DNA follows: TGTGCCAGCAGAGGGACAGTCAACGAGCAGTACTTC. It specifies CASRGTVNEQYF.

Of note for this clonotype: A junction boundary mismatches the germline segment, possibly from a read error. V and J are TRBV6-6 and TRBJ2-3; D is undetermined. Germline-derived CDR1 and CDR2 are MNHNY and SVGAGI (reference sequence). This CDR3 region has 13 residues. The CDR3 protein is CASSWSGTDTQCF. The CDR3 nucleotides read TGTGCCAGCAGTTGGAGTGGTACAGATACGCAGTGTTTT.

The chain combines TRBV28 with TRBJ1-5, with no clear D. Germline V gene data show CDR1 as MDHEN and CDR2 as SYDVKM. The CDR3 extends over 10 amino acids. V lost 10 bases to trimming and J lost 4 bases, with 5 bases between them. The CDR3 coding sequence is TGTGCCATAGGGAATCAGCCCCAGCATTTT. Its protein is CAIGNQPQHF.

This clonotype occurred a few times. The gene calls are TRBV29-1 and TRBJ2-5, with TRBD2 identical over 15 bases. The J call may be mistaken, given a closer DNA end match to TRBJ2-1. Germline CDR1 is SQVTM and CDR2 is ANQGSEA. This CDR3 is built from 15 residues. Here the CDR3 DNA reads TGCAGCGTCCGCCGGACTAGCGGGAGGGTCGAAGAGCAGTTCTTC. Translation: CSVRRTSGRVEEQFF.

The rearrangement uses TRBV20-1 and TRBJ1-1, with 7 bases aligning to TRBD1. Germline assignment: CDR1 DFQATT and CDR2 SNEGSKA (reference sequence). This CDR3 spans 14 amino acids. V gave up 5 bases and J gave up 0 bases; unmatched junction bases: 6. The CDR3 DNA sequence: TGCAGTGCTCTCCCGACAGGGCTGAACACTGAAGCTTTCTTT. Amino acids: CSALPTGLNTEAFF.

The chain employs TRBV7-7 and TRBJ2-5; maybe TRBD2 (6 bases). The CDR3 is 15 amino acids. Trimming stripped 4 bases from V and 2 bases from J, with 14 bases between. The germline gives CDR1 SSHAT, CDR2 FNYEAQ (reference sequence). In DNA form, the CDR3 reads TGTGCCAGCAGCTCCTCTGGGACTCATCAAGAGACCCAGTACTTC. Amino acid sequence: CASSSSGTHQETQYF.